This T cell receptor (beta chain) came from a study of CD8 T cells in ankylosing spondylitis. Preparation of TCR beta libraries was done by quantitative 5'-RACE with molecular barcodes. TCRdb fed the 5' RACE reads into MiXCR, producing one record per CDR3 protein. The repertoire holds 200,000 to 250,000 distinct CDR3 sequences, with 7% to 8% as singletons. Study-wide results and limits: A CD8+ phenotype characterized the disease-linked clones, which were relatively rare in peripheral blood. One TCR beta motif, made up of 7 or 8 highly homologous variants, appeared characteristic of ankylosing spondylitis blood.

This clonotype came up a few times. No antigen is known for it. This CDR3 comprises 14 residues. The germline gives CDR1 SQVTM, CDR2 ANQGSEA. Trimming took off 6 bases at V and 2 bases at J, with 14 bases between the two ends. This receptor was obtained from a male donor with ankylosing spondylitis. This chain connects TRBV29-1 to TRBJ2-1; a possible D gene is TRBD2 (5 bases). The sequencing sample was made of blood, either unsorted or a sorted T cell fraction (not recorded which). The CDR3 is CSVVAGGPYNEQFF. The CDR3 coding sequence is TGCAGCGTGGTAGCAGGAGGCCCCTACAATGAGCAGTTCTTC.